This T cell receptor beta chain derives from a study of blood T cells in healthy people across ages. Across the study: Per every two T cells, about one barcoded beta molecule was captured by template switching.

Trimming pared 0 bases from V and 13 bases from J, leaving 20 bases between. Germline V gene data show CDR1 as SGDLS and CDR2 as YYNGEE. The length of the CDR3 is 15 residues. For the second PCR, which ran for about 7 to 11 cycles, a sample-barcoded 5' primer and a J-beta primer mix were used. A single record per CDR3 protein comes from TCRdb applying MiXCR to the 5' RACE reads. The table has roughly 1.7 million distinct CDR3 sequences, almost 35% seen once. For this clonotype: What it binds is not known.

Study observations and caveats: Among T cells, TCR beta diversity per million cells dropped roughly linearly as age rose. Naive CD4+ cells and diversity were both higher in long-lived donors than in aged donors.

The material sequenced was blood. The gene calls are TRBV9 and TRBJ2-1; possible D gene TRBD2, 5 bases. The TCR was taken from a woman in her thirties in good health. The CDR3 spells CASSVDRLNGETQFF. CDR3 sequence (DNA): TGTGCCAGCAGCGTAGATCGCCTTAATGGGGAGACCCAGTTCTTC.